The present T cell receptor beta chain was sequenced within a study of long-term antiretroviral therapy in people with HIV. Comment on this clone: Its antigen is unknown.

Study-level points and caveats: Pre-ART clonal expansion yielded clones that dominated the repertoire at all time points. ART-treated samples gained diversity yet remained below transplant donor controls. Blood collection from about 2003 to 2018 possibly occurred under older ART regimens. Repertoires in HIV (unlike those of controls) had narrower CDR3 length ranges.

The assay used was immunoSEQ (version v3.0), run at survey level. Method: immunoSEQ multiplex PCR; TCRdb's copy keeps in-frame clones and lacks some. The sample carries over 25,000 clones, 87% recorded once. The junction had 2 bases not matched to a gene; V was cut back by 4 bases and J by 3 bases. This CDR3 comprises 13 residues. Germline V gives CDR1 LNHDA, CDR2 SQIVND (reference sequence). The material sequenced was unsorted PBMCs, taken 1.1 years after starting antiretroviral therapy. The clonotype comes from a man between 18 and 35 years old with HIV. The chain links TRBV19 to TRBJ1-1; 7 bases line up with TRBD1. CDR3 nucleotides: TGTGCCAGTAGTACCGACAGGGACACTGAAGCTTTCTTT. It specifies CASSTDRDTEAFF.